This TCR beta chain comes out of a study of patients and donors after allogeneic stem cell transplantation. From the RT-PCR reads, TCRdb called clonotypes with MiXCR, one entry per CDR3 protein. The sample holds 150,000 to 200,000 distinct CDR3 sequences, more than 35% seen once. The CDR3 length is 15 residues. The germline V gene encodes CDR1 SGHNT and CDR2 YYREEE (reference sequence). Trimming took 4 bases from V and 2 from J; bases not matched to a gene: 5. Specimen: blood, either unsorted or a sorted T cell fraction (not recorded which). The chain is built from TRBV5-4 and TRBJ1-2; 10 nucleotides line up with TRBD1. This clonotype was sampled from a human donor who was either an allogeneic HSCT recipient or a stem cell or donor lymphocyte infusion donor (not recorded which). It is not recorded whose cells these are; they may come from a transplant donor. This chain's CDR3 is CASSLGQGKNYGYTF. CDR3 DNA: TGTGCCAGCAGCCTGGGACAGGGGAAAAACTATGGCTACACCTTC. The complete variable domain, with remaining parts taken from reference TRBV5-4 and TRBJ1-2, reads ETGVTQSPTHLIKTRGQQVTLRCSSQSGHNTVSWYQQALGQGPQFIFQYYREEENGRGNFPPRFSGLQFPNYSSELNVNALELDDSALYLCASSLGQGKNYGYTFGSGTRLTVV.